A selection of T cell receptor beta chains follows, all from one sample in a study of response to subunit inactivated influenza vaccine. From the RT-PCR reads, TCRdb called clonotypes with MiXCR, one entry per CDR3 protein. In the table there are about 780,000 distinct CDR3 sequences, about 18% of which are singletons. Sequencing was performed on PBMCs from blood, taken about 5 days after vaccination. The source of these receptors is a man aged 50-59 years who received an inactivated influenza vaccine. CDR3s include the opening cysteine and the closing phenylalanine or tryptophan. D genes are given only for firm matches. The listing skips clone size in some rows; elsewhere it reads once, few, many or a size class.

d_call clone_size j_call v_call cdr3_aa cdr3_nt
NA few TRBJ2-7 TRBV12-3/TRBV12-4 CATQSNRWDEQYF TGTGCCACCCAAAGCAACCGGTGGGACGAGCAGTACTTC
NA few TRBJ1-6 TRBV6-5 CASSYGQGPNSPLHF TGTGCCAGCAGTTACGGCCAGGGCCCTAATTCACCCCTCCACTTT
TRBD1 few TRBJ2-7 TRBV7-9 CASSNHRGPTYEQYF TGTGCCAGCAGCAACCACAGGGGTCCCACCTACGAGCAGTACTTC
NA few TRBJ2-5 TRBV10-3 CAISEPGETQYF TGTGCCATCAGTGAGCCGGGAGAGACCCAGTACTTC
TRBD2 NA TRBJ2-4 TRBV20-1 CSARLGLAVPAKNIQYF TGCAGTGCTAGACTTGGACTAGCGGTCCCAGCCAAAAACATTCAGTACTTC
NA few TRBJ1-4 TRBV4-3 CASCQGVGEKLFF TGCGCCAGCTGCCAAGGCGTGGGAGAAAAACTGTTTTTT
NA few TRBJ2-7 TRBV20-1 CSASDSTHPEQYF TGCAGTGCTAGTGACTCTACTCACCCCGAGCAGTACTTC
TRBD2 NA TRBJ2-4 TRBV12-3/TRBV12-4 CASSLREGRLLAKNIQYF TGTGCCAGCAGTTTAAGGGAGGGCAGGCTACTAGCCAAAAACATTCAGTACTTC
NA NA TRBJ1-5 TRBV7-2 CASSLGGVGQPQHF TGTGCCAGCAGCTTAGGGGGGGTCGGACAGCCCCAGCATTTT
NA few TRBJ2-7 TRBV7-2 CASSFQSQGYEQYF TGTGCCAGCAGCTTCCAATCACAGGGATACGAGCAGTACTTC
NA few TRBJ2-7 TRBV7-2 CASSSPRGEQYF TGTGCCAGCAGCTCCCCCAGAGGCGAGCAGTACTTC
NA once TRBJ1-6 TRBV20-1 CSAEGVGGNSPLHF TGCAGTGCTGAGGGGGTAGGCGGTAATTCACCCCTCCACTTT
NA NA TRBJ2-2 TRBV4-3 CASSQVPAGYGELFF TGCGCCAGCAGCCAAGTTCCAGCCGGATACGGGGAGCTGTTTTTT
TRBD2 NA TRBJ2-3 TRBV7-2 CASSTRTSGGMDTQYF TGTGCCAGCAGCACTAGGACTAGCGGGGGGATGGATACGCAGTATTTT
TRBD2 few TRBJ2-7 TRBV7-2 CASSLGSSGGSYEQYF TGTGCCAGCAGCTTAGGGAGTAGCGGGGGCTCCTACGAGCAGTACTTC
TRBD2 NA TRBJ2-3 TRBV20-1 CSARVAGAPDTQYF TGCAGTGCTAGAGTAGCGGGAGCCCCAGATACGCAGTATTTT
NA many TRBJ2-1 TRBV7-2 CASSSALGPPYNEQFF TGTGCCAGCAGCTCCGCACTGGGGCCCCCCTACAATGAGCAGTTCTTC
TRBD2 few TRBJ2-1 TRBV20-1 CSARALAGAEQFF TGCAGTGCTAGAGCTCTAGCGGGCGCTGAGCAGTTCTTC
NA few TRBJ2-3 TRBV2 CASSPPPADTQYF TGTGCCAGCAGTCCTCCCCCAGCCGATACGCAGTATTTT
NA few TRBJ1-2 TRBV20-1 CSAEPGRREDGYTF TGCAGTGCAGAACCGGGCCGAAGGGAGGATGGCTACACCTTC
NA NA TRBJ2-7 TRBV23-1 CASSQRSVTPAYEQYF TGCGCCAGCAGTCAGAGGAGTGTGACACCGGCCTACGAGCAGTACTTC
NA many TRBJ2-7 TRBV7-2 CASSLTDFHEQYF TGTGCCAGCAGCTTAACAGATTTCCACGAGCAGTACTTC